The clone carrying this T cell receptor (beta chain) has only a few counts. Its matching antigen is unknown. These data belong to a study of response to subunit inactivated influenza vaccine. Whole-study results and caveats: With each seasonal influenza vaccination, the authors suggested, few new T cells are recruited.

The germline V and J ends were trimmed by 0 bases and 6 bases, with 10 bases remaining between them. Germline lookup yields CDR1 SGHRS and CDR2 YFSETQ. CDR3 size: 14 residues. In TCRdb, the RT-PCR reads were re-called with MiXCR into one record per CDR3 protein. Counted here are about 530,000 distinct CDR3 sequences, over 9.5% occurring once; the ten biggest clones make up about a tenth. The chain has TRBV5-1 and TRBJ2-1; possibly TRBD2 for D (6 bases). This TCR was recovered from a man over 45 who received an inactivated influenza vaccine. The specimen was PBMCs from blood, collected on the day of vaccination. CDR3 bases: TGCGCCAGCAGCTTGGCCGACGGGGGCAATGAGCAGTTCTTC. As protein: CASSLADGGNEQFF.